This T cell receptor (beta chain) was sequenced for a study of shared clonotypes between healthy human individuals. Study-wide results and limits: An anticipated effect of sequencing depth on clonotype sharing among donors was recognized. Clonotypes which were not shared had lower generation probabilities than clonotypes that all four donors shared. Generally, naive subsets came out with larger estimated richness than memory subsets.

V was trimmed by 2 bases and J by 3 bases, leaving 16 bases between them. The CDR3 is 16 residues long. Germline loops: CDR1 KGHSH, CDR2 LQKENI. Note on this clone: Its matching antigen is unknown.

Produced via immunoSEQ multiplex PCR; TCRdb's table is partial and in-frame only. This table has around 980,000 clones, 75% to 85% appearing once. The receptor comes from a man between 18 and 35 years old in good health. Some clones in this sample may be carry-over from other donors' samples. The sample consisted of memory CD4+ T cells from PBMCs. The subset denotes: CD45RA-negative fraction. This chain uses TRBV18 with TRBJ1-1; no definite D call. CDR3 coding DNA: TGTGCCAGCTCACCAAATGTAGGGATCCGAGACACTGAAGCTTTCTTT. Translated, it gives CASSPNVGIRDTEAFF.